There are a few counts of the clone carrying this T cell receptor beta chain. The V gene end was trimmed by 5 bases and the J gene end by 6 bases; junction bases not matched to a gene: 5. Germline V gives CDR1 LNHDA, CDR2 SQIVND (reference sequence). The CDR3 runs to 14 residues. The data were obtained in a study of blood T cell repertoires in COVID-19. About the study: The United States, Italy and Spain provided the acute and convalescent COVID-19 samples. T cells, B-cell-depleted T cells, or PBMCs provided the cDNA or gDNA that served as material.

In the original processing: From reference gene primer amplification, estimates of nucleated cell counts were derived. Profiled with immunoSEQ multiplex PCR; TCRdb holds only in-frame clones, not every one. For V, J and clone size, that table is used; D and trimming come from the DNA. The table shows roughly 150,000 clones, with roughly 85% occurring only once. Sequenced material: peripheral blood. The rearrangement links TRBV19 to TRBJ1-5; 9 bases agree with TRBD1. This sequence was found in a man between 45 and 60 years old with acute or convalescent COVID-19. CDR3: CASSVTGGGQPQHF. CDR3 in DNA: TGTGCCAGTAGTGTCACAGGGGGCGGTCAGCCCCAGCATTTT.